The rows below give T cell receptor beta chains drawn from one sample of a study of Graves' ophthalmopathy and Graves' hyperthyroidism. MiXCR, applied by TCRdb to the multiplex PCR reads, yields one record per CDR3 protein. Of around 670,000 distinct CDR3 sequences in the sample, about 44% were seen once. Material: peripheral blood. The receptors here all came from an adult man with Graves' ophthalmopathy. Both conserved end residues are part of each CDR3. The D gene is left open where the match is weak. Clone size is stated in some rows and not others, as once, few, many or a class when expanded.

V: TRBV10-2; J: TRBJ2-7; D: -; size: -; DNA: TGCGCCAGCAGTGAGGGGCGGCAGTACTTC; CDR3: CASSEGRQYF
V: TRBV29-1; J: TRBJ2-2; D: -; size: -; DNA: TGCAGCGTTCGCGGGGCGAGAGGGTCCGGGGAGCTGTTTTTT; CDR3: CSVRGARGSGELFF
V: TRBV20-1; J: TRBJ1-5; D: -; size: -; DNA: TGCAGTGCCCGGGCGGGGGTCAATCAGCCCCAGCATTTT; CDR3: CSARAGVNQPQHF
V: TRBV28; J: TRBJ2-5; D: TRBD1; size: few; DNA: TGTGCCAGCAGTTTCCCGGGACAGGGCGATACCCAGTACTTC; CDR3: CASSFPGQGDTQYF
V: TRBV6-5; J: TRBJ2-5; D: TRBD1; size: -; DNA: TGTGCCAGCAGTTACCGTGGGACAGTAGGGGAGACCCAGTACTTC; CDR3: CASSYRGTVGETQYF
V: TRBV14; J: TRBJ2-3; D: TRBD2; size: -; DNA: TGTGCCAGCAGCCACCGGACTAGCGGGAGTTCGTTGGATACGCAGTATTTT; CDR3: CASSHRTSGSSLDTQYF
V: TRBV7-4; J: TRBJ1-2; D: TRBD1; size: -; DNA: TGTGCCAGCGGCTTGAGTAGCAGGGGGGCTGGCTACACCTTC; CDR3: CASGLSSRGAGYTF
V: TRBV7-8; J: TRBJ1-6; D: TRBD1; size: many; DNA: TGTGCCAGCAGCTTGACAGGGTTCAATTCACCCCTCCACTTT; CDR3: CASSLTGFNSPLHF
V: TRBV29-1; J: TRBJ2-7; D: TRBD1; size: -; DNA: TGCAGCGTAGGACAGGGCAGCTCCTACGAGCAGTACTTC; CDR3: CSVGQGSSYEQYF
V: TRBV24-1; J: TRBJ1-4; D: TRBD1; size: -; DNA: TGTGCCACCAGTGACGGGACAGGGTCTGAAAAACTGTTTTTT; CDR3: CATSDGTGSEKLFF
V: TRBV24-1; J: TRBJ1-5; D: -; size: -; DNA: TGTGCCAGCAACCTCAACCGGGACAGCAATCAGCCCCAGCATTTT; CDR3: CASNLNRDSNQPQHF
V: TRBV25-1; J: TRBJ2-2; D: -; size: -; DNA: TGTGCCAGCAGGGCAGGGTTTACCGGGGAGCTGTTTTTT; CDR3: CASRAGFTGELFF
V: TRBV20-1; J: TRBJ1-2; D: -; size: many; DNA: TGCAGTGTTTGGGCGGCTAACTATGGCTACACCTTC; CDR3: CSVWAANYGYTF
V: TRBV29-1; J: TRBJ1-1; D: -; size: -; DNA: TGCAGCGTTGAAGGGCCGGGGGGCGACCTGAACACTGAAGCTTTCTTT; CDR3: CSVEGPGGDLNTEAFF
V: TRBV19; J: TRBJ1-2; D: TRBD1; size: many; DNA: TGTGCCAGTAAAACACGGACAGGGGCTGGTGGCTACACCTTC; CDR3: CASKTRTGAGGYTF
V: TRBV9; J: TRBJ2-7; D: -; size: many; DNA: TGTGCCAGCAGCCCCTCGACGCAAACCTACGAGCAGTACTTC; CDR3: CASSPSTQTYEQYF
V: TRBV2; J: TRBJ1-6; D: TRBD1; size: -; DNA: TGTGCCAGCAGGACCGGACAGGGCCGTTCACCCCTCCACTTT; CDR3: CASRTGQGRSPLHF
V: TRBV25-1; J: TRBJ2-5; D: -; size: once; DNA: TGTGCCAGCAGTGCCCTGGCTTTAGAGACCCAGTACTTC; CDR3: CASSALALETQYF
V: TRBV2; J: TRBJ1-5; D: -; size: many; DNA: TGTGCCAGCAGTGCTTACAGGGAGAGCCAGCCCCAGCATTTT; CDR3: CASSAYRESQPQHF
V: TRBV7-9; J: TRBJ1-5; D: TRBD1; size: many; DNA: TGTGCCAGCAGCGGTGGACAGGGGAGGTCTCAGCCCCAGCATTTT; CDR3: CASSGGQGRSQPQHF
V: TRBV10-3; J: TRBJ1-1; D: -; size: many; DNA: TGTGCCATCAGTGTTTCTGAGAACACTGAAGCTTTCTTT; CDR3: CAISVSENTEAFF
V: TRBV20-1; J: TRBJ2-7; D: TRBD1; size: -; DNA: TGCAGTGCTAGAGAACGAGGACAGGGCCCCTACGAGCAGTACTTC; CDR3: CSARERGQGPYEQYF
V: TRBV6-5; J: TRBJ2-7; D: TRBD1; size: -; DNA: TGTGCCAGCAGTCGGACAGGGGGGCACGAGCAGTACTTC; CDR3: CASSRTGGHEQYF
V: TRBV7-9; J: TRBJ1-5; D: -; size: -; DNA: TGTGCCAGCAGCTTAAATCAGGAAAGCCAGCCCCAGCATTTT; CDR3: CASSLNQESQPQHF
V: TRBV2; J: TRBJ2-7; D: TRBD2; size: -; DNA: TGTGCCAGCAGGTATTTGGCTAGCGGGAGCTACGAGCAGTACTTC; CDR3: CASRYLASGSYEQYF
V: TRBV12-3/TRBV12-4; J: TRBJ2-5; D: -; size: few; DNA: TGTGCCAGCAGTTTGAGACAGACTCAAGAGACCCAGTACTTC; CDR3: CASSLRQTQETQYF
V: TRBV10-3; J: TRBJ1-5; D: -; size: many; DNA: TGTGCCAACAGTGGGGCCCCGAATCAGCCCCAGCATTTT; CDR3: CANSGAPNQPQHF
V: TRBV7-9; J: TRBJ2-5; D: TRBD2; size: -; DNA: TGTGCCAGCGGTGGTAGCGGGAAAATACAGACCCAGTACTTC; CDR3: CASGGSGKIQTQYF
V: TRBV25-1; J: TRBJ1-1; D: -; size: once; DNA: TGTGCCAGCAGTTACGAGGCACTCTCTGTCAACACTGAAGCTTTCTTT; CDR3: CASSYEALSVNTEAFF
V: TRBV6-5; J: TRBJ1-1; D: TRBD1; size: few; DNA: TGTGCCAGCAGTCCCCCCGGGACAGGAGGGACTGAAGCTTTCTTT; CDR3: CASSPPGTGGTEAFF
V: TRBV25-1; J: TRBJ1-4; D: TRBD1; size: once; DNA: TGTGCCAGCAGCGTCCGGGACAGGAGAGCCGAACTGTTTTTT; CDR3: CASSVRDRRAELFF
V: TRBV2; J: TRBJ1-4; D: -; size: -; DNA: TGTGCCAGCAGGACTAGCGGGGGTCGCGAAAAACTGTTTTTT; CDR3: CASRTSGGREKLFF
V: TRBV29-1; J: TRBJ2-7; D: -; size: -; DNA: TGCAGCTTGAGGAGGGTAGCGGAGACCTACGAGCAGTACTTC; CDR3: CSLRRVAETYEQYF